This entry concerns a single TCR beta chain. Its antigen is not identified. This record belongs to a study of pediatric ulcerative colitis. Study-level points and caveats: Compared with controls, ulcerative colitis showed greater blood-rectum clone sharing. A couple of rectal clonotypes were found only in ulcerative colitis patients, all of them. Total lymphocyte DNA, not sorted subsets, was the template.

This CDR3 comprises 14 residues. The germline V and J ends were trimmed by 0 bases and 11 bases, with 16 bases remaining between them. Germline V lookup: CDR1 LGHNA, CDR2 YNFKEQ. Sequencing depth was up to 500,000 reads per sample. Data came from immunoSEQ multiplex PCR; TCRdb stores just in-frame clones and leaves some out. The repertoire holds 60,000 or so clones, with more than 60% as singletons. Source material: blood. The chain employs TRBV4-2 and TRBJ1-2, with a possible D match to TRBD1 (6 bases). The receptor's source is a boy aged 5 to 17 with moderate ulcerative colitis. CDR3 sequence reads: CASSQELTGRAYTF. The CDR3 DNA follows: TGTGCCAGCAGCCAAGAACTAACAGGGAGGGCGTACACCTTC.